This T cell receptor (beta chain) was recovered during a study of control samples from healthy donors and cancer patients. Data came from immunoSEQ multiplex PCR; TCRdb stores just in-frame clones and leaves some out. The data show around 130,000 clones, approximately 87% seen once. The V end was cut by 3 bases, the J end by 0 bases, with 15 bases between. The germline V gene encodes CDR1 WNHNN and CDR2 SYGVQD (reference sequence). This CDR3 has 17 residues. The chain carries TRBV10-1 and TRBJ1-3, with D tentatively TRBD1 (5 bases). The sequencing input was blood. The TCR comes from a man aged 25 to 40 in good health. The CDR3 reads CASSETLTESSGNTIYF. CDR3 nucleotide sequence: TGCGCCAGCAGTGAAACCCTGACAGAGAGCTCTGGAAACACCATATATTTT.